The next 27 T cell receptor beta chains were all read from a single sample in a study of blood T cells in healthy people across ages. A second PCR, run for roughly 7 to 12 cycles, used a sample-barcoded 5' primer plus a J-beta primer mix. From the 5' RACE reads, TCRdb called clonotypes with MiXCR, one entry per CDR3 protein. Of around 900,000 distinct CDR3 sequences in the sample, roughly 47% were seen once. The sequenced material came from blood. The receptors come from a woman aged 60-75 years in good health.

The V gene is TRBV20-1, the J gene TRBJ1-5; D unresolved. Germline V gives CDR1 DFQATT, CDR2 SNEGSKA (reference sequence). V was cut by 1 base and J by 11 bases, with 12 bases left in between. CDR3 length: 12 residues. CDR3 loop: CSARGGVAAQHF. The CDR3 coding sequence is TGCAGTGCTAGAGGGGGTGTAGCCGCCCAGCATTTT.

The V call is TRBV9, the J call TRBJ2-1; D is perhaps TRBD1 or TRBD2 (6 bases each). This CDR3 comprises 17 residues. The germline V gene encodes CDR1 SGDLS and CDR2 YYNGEE. V lost 2 bases to trimming and J lost 0 bases, with 15 bases between them. The CDR3 sequence: CASSVWGAGFSYNEQFF. As DNA, the CDR3 is TGTGCCAGCAGCGTGTGGGGGGCAGGATTCTCCTACAATGAGCAGTTCTTC.

This clonotype appeared a few times. This sequence joins TRBV7-2 and TRBJ1-1, with D tentatively TRBD1 (6 bases). Trimming took 6 bases from V and 1 from J, leaving 15 bases between them. Germline V gene data show CDR1 as SGHTA and CDR2 as FQGNSA. The length of the CDR3 is 15 residues. CDR3 region: CASSFSIQGNTEAFF. CDR3 sequence (DNA): TGTGCCAGCAGTTTTTCCATACAGGGGAACACTGAAGCTTTCTTT.

The chain employs TRBV20-1 and TRBJ2-5; TRBD2 agrees at 12 bases. CDR3 size: 14 residues. Per germline, CDR1 DFQATT and CDR2 SNEGSKA (reference sequence). V shed 5 bases and J 3 bases; nucleotides not matched to a gene: 4. The DNA for the CDR3 is TGCAGTGCTGGAAGACTAGCGGGAGAAGAGACCCAGTACTTC. It specifies CSAGRLAGEETQYF.

This sequence joins TRBV6-1 and TRBJ1-2; D gene ambiguous. The germline V gene has CDR1 MNHNS and CDR2 SASEGT. The V gene lost 5 bases and the J gene lost 4 bases, with 11 bases spanning the gap. This CDR3 region has 13 residues. CDR3 nucleotide sequence: TGTGCCAGCAGTACCCAGGACTTCTATGGCTACACCTTC. Protein: CASSTQDFYGYTF.

This clonotype has just a few counts. V gene TRBV5-1 combines with J gene TRBJ2-7; D call uncertain. Germline V lookup: CDR1 SGHRS, CDR2 YFSETQ. This CDR3 contains 16 residues. Trimming cost V 0 bases and J 0 bases, with 13 bases left between them. The CDR3 coding sequence is TGCGCCAGCAGCTTGGCCCCCAGGCTTGCCTCCTACGAGCAGTACTTC. Its protein product is CASSLAPRLASYEQYF.

A note on this clonotype: Just one base apart from a much larger clone, this may be a read error. The chain combines TRBV12-3 or TRBV12-4 with TRBJ2-1; D may be TRBD2 (6 bases). V lost 4 bases to trimming and J lost 13 bases, with 14 bases between them. The CDR3 consists of 12 residues. CDR3 sequence (DNA): TGTGCCAGCAGTTCTGGGGTTAGCGGTCAGTTCTTC. This translates into CASSSGVSGQFF.

There are a few counts of this clonotype. The rearrangement uses TRBV11-2 and TRBJ2-7; tentative D call: TRBD2 (6 bases). This CDR3 contains 14 residues. Germline CDR1 reads SGHAT; CDR2 reads FQNNGV. With 5 bases removed from V and 3 bases from J, the gap between germline ends came to 14 bases. DNA for the CDR3: TGTGCCAGCAGCGATGCCGGGACTGTCTACGAGCAGTACTTC. This codes for CASSDAGTVYEQYF.

J is TRBJ2-3 and V is TRBV2, with D perhaps matching TRBD1 or TRBD2 (5 bases each). Looked up from germline, CDR1 is SNHLY and CDR2 is FYNNEI. The ends were cut back, 6 bases at V and 3 bases at J, with 19 bases in the middle. CDR3 size: 16 residues. Here the CDR3 DNA reads TGTGCCAGCAGCTCGAAGGTTGTAGGGGAGACAGATACGCAGTATTTT. Its translation: CASSSKVVGETDTQYF.

The chain has TRBV7-2 and TRBJ2-1; D is undetermined. V dropped 5 bases and J dropped 12 bases, with 14 bases sitting between them. Looked up from germline, CDR1 is SGHTA and CDR2 is FQGNSA. This CDR3 has 12 amino acids. The CDR3 nucleotides read TGTGCCAGCAGCAAAACTCAATATGGGCAGTTCTTC. Translated: CASSKTQYGQFF.

V is TRBV29-1 and J is TRBJ2-3, with D possibly being TRBD1 or TRBD2 (6 bases each). Per the germline V gene, CDR1 is SQVTM and CDR2 is ANQGSEA. Trimming left V 3 bases short and J 6 bases short, with 16 bases between. This CDR3 is 14 amino acids long. For the CDR3, the DNA is TGCAGCGTTGATACTAGGGGGGCGTCGGATACGCAGTATTTT. The encoded protein is CSVDTRGASDTQYF.

This clonotype came up once. One junction end does not reproduce the germline sequence, and a read error may be involved. V usage is TRBV4-2 and J usage is TRBJ2-1; no definite D call. Germline V gives CDR1 LGHNA, CDR2 YNFKEQ. The CDR3 is 18 residues long. The CDR3: CASSQVPKKTNSYDEQFF. Here the CDR3 DNA reads TGTGCCAGCAGCCAAGTCCCAAAAAAGACCAACTCCTACGATGAGCAGTTCTTC.

The chain has TRBV20-1 and TRBJ2-5; no definite D call. The J call may be faulty, since TRBJ2-7 better matches the DNA end. The germline V gene encodes CDR1 DFQATT and CDR2 SNEGSKA (reference sequence). This CDR3 has 15 residues. The DNA for the CDR3 is TGCAGTGCTAGAGAGTCAGAACTTGCTGTTTACGAGCAGTACTTC. Its protein product is CSARESELAVYEQYF.

This chain joins TRBV12-3 or TRBV12-4 and TRBJ2-1; 12 bases match TRBD2. CDR3 length equals 15 residues. V trimming: 6 bases; J trimming: 7 bases; junction bases outside the gene matches: 7. The CDR3 sequence is CASRRGLAGGNEQFF. DNA of the CDR3: TGTGCCAGCAGAAGGGGGCTAGCGGGAGGGAATGAGCAGTTCTTC.

The rearrangement links TRBV18 to TRBJ2-7; 10 nucleotides align to TRBD2. J gave up 5 bases and V 0 bases, and 4 bases lay outside the gene matches. The CDR3 is 15 amino acids. CDR1 is KGHSH and CDR2 is LQKENI in the germline V gene. The DNA for the CDR3 is TGTGCCAGCTCACCACCTGGGACTAGCGTCAACGAGCAGTACTTC. This codes for CASSPPGTSVNEQYF.

This sequence joins TRBV15 and TRBJ2-5; TRBD1 agrees at 8 bases. V dropped 5 bases and J dropped 3; count of bases not matched to a gene: 8. Germline loops: CDR1 LNHNV, CDR2 YYDKDF (reference sequence). This CDR3 is 15 amino acids long. CDR3 coding DNA: TGTGCCACCAGCCGGGTTCTGGACAGGGAAGAGACCCAGTACTTC. Translation: CATSRVLDREETQYF.

This rearrangement joins TRBV7-9 to TRBJ2-7; a weak D match, TRBD2 (6 bases). There are 17 residues in the CDR3. Germline assignment: CDR1 SEHNR and CDR2 FQNEAQ (reference sequence). Trimming removed 3 bases from V and 1 base from J, with 19 bases in between. Here the CDR3 reads CASSLGGSGARSYEQYF. The DNA of the CDR3 is TGTGCCAGCAGCTTGGGGGGTTCGGGAGCTAGATCCTACGAGCAGTACTTC.

The CDR3 DNA reads as TGCAGTGCTATTTTCGGGGGCGAGCAGTACTTC. This gives the protein CSAIFGGEQYF. The V gene is TRBV20-1, the J gene TRBJ2-5; possible D gene TRBD2, 6 bases. The DNA end is a closer match to TRBJ2-7, so the J assignment may be wrong. Germline V gives CDR1 DFQATT, CDR2 SNEGSKA (reference sequence). This CDR3 has 11 amino acids.

As concerns this clonotype: The junction departs from germline at one end; a sequencing error may be responsible. DNA for the CDR3: TGTGCCGGCAGCTCCCTTGAGGGATCCTACGAGCAGTACTTC. It is translated as CAGSSLEGSYEQYF. The chain couples TRBV7-6 to TRBJ2-4; a weak D match, TRBD2 (5 bases). The J call may be faulty, since TRBJ2-7 better matches the DNA end. Looked up from germline, CDR1 is SGHVS and CDR2 is FNYEAQ. This CDR3 spans 14 amino acids.

The chain is built from TRBV6-1 and TRBJ1-2; possible D gene TRBD1, 6 bases. CDR1 MNHNS and CDR2 SASEGT come from the germline V gene. Trimming shortened V by 4 bases and J by 8 bases, and 11 bases separated the two germline ends. The CDR3 runs 12 residues. CDR3 region: CASSAQGGGYTF. Here the CDR3 DNA reads TGTGCCAGCAGTGCACAGGGTGGCGGCTACACCTTC.

The V gene is TRBV12-3 or TRBV12-4, the J gene TRBJ1-4; D is perhaps TRBD1 (5 bases). This CDR3 has 15 amino acids. Trimming pared 2 bases from V and 8 bases from J, leaving 15 bases between. The CDR3 region has the DNA TGTGCCAGCAGTTTATCTTCCGGGGGACGGGAAAAACTGTTTTTT. Its translation is CASSLSSGGREKLFF.

The CDR3 reads CASSHPLGREVEQYF. DNA of the CDR3: TGCGCCAGCAGCCACCCCCTAGGGAGGGAAGTCGAGCAGTACTTC. The genes are TRBV5-1 and TRBJ2-4, with TRBD2 matching over 7 bases. The end of the DNA fits TRBJ2-7 better, so the J call may be wrong. The CDR3 totals 15 residues. Germline-derived CDR1 and CDR2 are SGHRS and YFSETQ.

This clonotype was observed a handful of times. V is TRBV29-1 and J is TRBJ2-3; tentative D call: TRBD1 (5 bases). The V end was cut by 1 base, the J end by 3 bases, with 5 bases between. Germline CDR1 SQVTM, CDR2 ANQGSEA. The CDR3 loop spans 12 amino acids. The CDR3 here is CSVEGQTDTQYF. The CDR3, as DNA: TGCAGCGTTGAAGGACAGACAGATACGCAGTATTTT.

In the case of this clonotype: The junction differs from germline at one of its ends, possibly a read error. This chain links TRBV28 with TRBJ2-5; D is unclear. The germline gives CDR1 MDHEN, CDR2 SYDVKM. The CDR3 sequence is 12 residues long. CDR3 region: CARSLRYGGQYF. The CDR3 DNA is TGTGCCCGCAGTTTAAGGTACGGTGGGCAGTACTTC. The full variable domain, rest sourced from reference TRBV28 and TRBJ2-5, is DVKVTQSSRYLVKRTGEKVFLECVQDMDHENMFWYRQDPGLGLRLIYFSYDVKMKEKGDIPEGYSVSREKKERFSLILESASTNQTSMYLCARSLRYGGQYFGPGTRLLVL.

This clonotype was counted a few times. The chain has TRBV24-1 and TRBJ1-5; maybe TRBD1 (6 bases). Germline V lookup: CDR1 KGHDR, CDR2 SFDVKD. The CDR3 runs to 13 residues. Trimming shortened V by 7 bases and J by 4 bases, and 10 bases separated the two germline ends. The CDR3: CATSRQDNQPQHF. The CDR3, as DNA: TGTGCCACCAGCCGACAGGATAATCAGCCCCAGCATTTT.

In nucleotides, the CDR3 is TGTGCCAGCAGTCAGCGGGAACGGGAGACCCAGTACTTC. Translation: CASSQRERETQYF. This chain uses TRBV28 with TRBJ2-5; TRBD2 agrees at 7 bases. Trimming cost V 5 bases and J 5 bases; bases outside gene matches: 5. The CDR3 length is 13 residues. CDR1 is MDHEN and CDR2 is SYDVKM in the germline V gene.

The chain carries TRBV7-2 and TRBJ2-7, with TRBD2 matching 12 bases. The closer fit of TRBJ2-5 to the DNA end suggests the J call may be wrong. The CDR3 extends over 15 amino acids. Germline V gene data show CDR1 as SGHTA and CDR2 as FQGNSA. The CDR3 loop is CASSLVTSGSETQYF. CDR3 nucleotide sequence: TGTGCCAGCAGCTTAGTGACTAGCGGGAGTGAGACCCAGTACTTC.